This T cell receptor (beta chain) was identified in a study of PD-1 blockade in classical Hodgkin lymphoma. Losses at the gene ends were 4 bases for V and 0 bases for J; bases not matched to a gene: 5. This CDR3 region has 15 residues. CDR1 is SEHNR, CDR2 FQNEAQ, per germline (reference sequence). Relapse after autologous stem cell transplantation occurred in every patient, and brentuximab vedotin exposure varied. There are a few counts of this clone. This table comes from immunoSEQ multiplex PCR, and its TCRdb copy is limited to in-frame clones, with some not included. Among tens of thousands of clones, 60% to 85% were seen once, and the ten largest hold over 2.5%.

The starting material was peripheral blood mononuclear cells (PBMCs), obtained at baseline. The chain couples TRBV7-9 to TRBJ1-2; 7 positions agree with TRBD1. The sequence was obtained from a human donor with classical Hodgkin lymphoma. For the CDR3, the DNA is TGTGCCAGCAGCTCGGGACAGCTTTCTAACTATGGCTACACCTTC. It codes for CASSSGQLSNYGYTF.